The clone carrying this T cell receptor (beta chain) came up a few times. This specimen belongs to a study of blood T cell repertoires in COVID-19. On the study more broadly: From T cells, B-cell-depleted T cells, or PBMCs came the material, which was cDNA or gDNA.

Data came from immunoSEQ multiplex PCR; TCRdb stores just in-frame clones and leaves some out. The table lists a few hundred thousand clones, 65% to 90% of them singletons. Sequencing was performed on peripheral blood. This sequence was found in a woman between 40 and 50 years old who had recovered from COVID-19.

The CDR3 reads CASSQGLAGEQYF. As DNA, the CDR3 is TGTGCCAGCAGCCAAGGACTAGCAGGCGAGCAGTACTTC. This chain uses TRBV3-1 (or the pseudogene TRBV3-2) with TRBJ2-7; the match to TRBD2 covers 7 bases. Per the germline V gene, CDR1 is LGHDT and CDR2 is YNNKEL (reference sequence). The CDR3 extends over 13 amino acids. Trimming at V came to 1 base and at J to 6 bases, leaving 3 bases not matched to a gene.